The next 22 T cell receptor beta chains were all read from a single sample in a study of cytomegalovirus exposure and HLA in healthy donors. PCR employed 60 Vbeta and 13 Jbeta primers. Libraries were prepared by immunoSEQ multiplex PCR; TCRdb keeps only in-frame clonotypes and omits some of them. With approximately 140,000 clones in the sample, the ten largest clones hold around 1.5%. Sequencing was done on a sample of PBMCs. These receptors were collected from a woman between 45 and 65 years old in good health and CMV-seronegative.

V and J are TRBV19 and TRBJ1-2; the D gene is possibly TRBD1 (5 bases). CDR1 is LNHDA and CDR2 is SQIVND in the germline V gene (reference sequence). The CDR3 runs to 13 residues. V was clipped by 3 bases and J by 4 bases, with 9 bases between them. CDR3 loop: CASSINRSYGYTF. Here the CDR3 DNA reads TGTGCCAGTAGTATCAACAGGTCCTATGGCTACACCTTC. Variable domain in full (rest from reference TRBV19 and TRBJ1-2): DGGITQSPKYLFRKEGQNVTLSCEQNLNHDAMYWYRQDPGQGLRLIYYSQIVNDFQKGDIAEGYSVSREKKESFPLTVTSAQKNPTAFYLCASSINRSYGYTFGSGTRLTVV.

V usage is TRBV5-6 and J usage is TRBJ1-1; D not certain. CDR1 is SGHDT, CDR2 YYEEEE, per germline. Between the trimmed V and J ends, which lost 1 base and 1 base, there was a span of 11 bases. There are 15 residues in the CDR3. In nucleotides, the CDR3 is TGTGCCAGCAGCTTGTTAGAGGGAAGGAACACTGAAGCTTTCTTT. It translates to CASSLLEGRNTEAFF.

The chain uses TRBV5-1 and TRBJ1-4, with TRBD1 matching 9 bases. CDR3 length: 15 amino acids. V lost 4 bases, J lost 7 bases, and 8 bases stayed unmatched. In germline, CDR1 is SGHRS, CDR2 YFSETQ. In DNA, the CDR3 is TGCGCCAGCAGCGGGACAGGGTACGGGGGTGAAAAACTGTTTTTT. Translated, it gives CASSGTGYGGEKLFF.

V is TRBV5-1 and J is TRBJ1-2, with a possible D match to TRBD1 (6 bases). Trimming took off 2 bases at V and 2 bases at J, with 16 bases between the two ends. CDR3 length equals 16 residues. Per germline, CDR1 SGHRS and CDR2 YFSETQ. CDR3 sequence: CASSLGGTGPNYGYTF. The DNA of the CDR3 is TGCGCCAGCAGCTTAGGCGGAACAGGGCCGAACTATGGCTACACCTTC.

This rearrangement joins TRBV7-3 to TRBJ2-3; weak D call: TRBD2 (6 bases). Germline-derived CDR1 and CDR2 are SGHTA and FQGTGA. There are 16 residues in the CDR3. Trimming stripped 4 bases from V and 8 bases from J, with 22 bases between. CDR3 in amino acids: CASSSGFSGAHGTQYF. In nucleotides, the CDR3 is TGTGCCAGCAGCTCGGGGTTTAGCGGCGCACACGGTACGCAGTATTTT.

J is TRBJ2-1 and V is TRBV6-5, with 12 nucleotides matching TRBD2. V trimming: 2 bases; J trimming: 13 bases; junction bases outside the gene matches: 6. CDR3 length: 14 amino acids. The V gene's germline CDR1 is MNHEY and CDR2 SVGAGI. In nucleotides, the CDR3 is TGTGCCAGCAGTTACGCGACTAGCGGGGGTTTCCAGTTCTTC. Its translation is CASSYATSGGFQFF.

The chain recombines TRBV7-8 with TRBJ2-1; 8 bases fit TRBD2. Germline values: CDR1 SGHVS, CDR2 FQNEAQ. This CDR3 region has 15 residues. The ends lost 6 bases at V and 4 bases at J; junction bases unmatched: 8. CDR3 region: CASRPYGGAYNEQFF. In nucleotides, the CDR3 is TGTGCCAGCAGACCCTACGGGGGGGCGTACAATGAGCAGTTCTTC.

The V call is TRBV6-1, the J call TRBJ1-2; D ambiguous. Germline CDR1 reads MNHNS; CDR2 reads SASEGT. This CDR3 has 13 residues. The V gene lost 6 bases and the J gene lost 0 bases, with 8 bases spanning the gap. The CDR3 is CASSYTANYGYTF. The DNA for the CDR3 is TGTGCCAGCAGCTATACAGCTAACTATGGCTACACCTTC.

This chain connects TRBV5-1 to TRBJ1-1, with 10 bases lining up with TRBD1. The CDR3 loop spans 17 amino acids. The junction had 6 bases not matched to a gene; V was cut back by 1 base and J by 0 bases. The germline CDR1 and CDR2 sequences are SGHRS and YFSETQ. CDR3 in DNA: TGCGCCAGCAGCTTGAGGGGACAGGGGACCATGAACACTGAAGCTTTCTTT. This sequence encodes CASSLRGQGTMNTEAFF.

V and J are TRBV29-1 and TRBJ2-4; TRBD2 aligns across 7 bases. After removal of 3 bases from V and 0 bases from J, the junction contained 2 bases not matched to a gene. Germline V CDR1 and CDR2: SQVTM, ANQGSEA. The CDR3 runs to 14 residues. The CDR3 sequence: CSVEGGLAKNIQYF. The DNA for the CDR3 is TGCAGCGTTGAGGGGGGGTTAGCCAAAAACATTCAGTACTTC.

The chain carries TRBV4-2 and TRBJ2-2, with 8 bases lining up with TRBD2. Trimming cost V 4 bases and J 1 base; bases outside gene matches: 8. Germline values: CDR1 LGHNA, CDR2 YNFKEQ. The CDR3 has 17 residues. The CDR3 loop is CASSPPRAGGNTGELFF. The CDR3 region has the DNA TGTGCCAGCAGCCCCCCCCGGGCGGGGGGGAACACCGGGGAGCTGTTTTTT.

CDR3 protein: CASSLGGLPQPQHF. Written as DNA, the CDR3 is TGTGCCAGCAGCTTGGGAGGGTTGCCTCAGCCCCAGCATTTT. The chain couples TRBV5-6 to TRBJ1-5; D uncertain. CDR1 and CDR2 (germline): SGHDT, YYEEEE. With 0 bases removed from V and 6 bases from J, the gap between germline ends came to 10 bases. The CDR3 length is 14 residues.

The CDR3 spells CASSIDAGENNEQFF. The CDR3 DNA reads as TGTGCCAGTAGTATAGACGCGGGAGAAAACAATGAGCAGTTCTTC. The chain carries TRBV19 and TRBJ2-1, with 7 bases aligning to TRBD2. Germline trimming cut 0 bases from V and 5 bases from J; bases unmatched to any gene: 4. CDR3 length equals 15 residues. Germline V gene data show CDR1 as LNHDA and CDR2 as SQIVND (reference sequence).

The chain employs TRBV6-5 and TRBJ1-2; 11 nucleotides line up with TRBD1. This CDR3 has 15 amino acids. Trimming removed 7 bases from V and 8 bases from J; junction bases left unmatched: 12. Germline lookup yields CDR1 MNHEY and CDR2 SVGAGI. The CDR3 DNA is TGTGCCAGCACTCAATCCGGACAGGGGGCGGGGGGCTACACCTTC. This sequence encodes CASTQSGQGAGGYTF.

This chain links TRBV5-1 with TRBJ2-3; D is possibly TRBD2 (5 bases). This CDR3 has 13 residues. CDR1 SGHRS and CDR2 YFSETQ come from the germline V gene. V lost 3 bases and J lost 1, with 6 bases in between. The CDR3 is CASSYGGTDTQYF. The DNA for the CDR3 is TGCGCCAGCAGCTACGGGGGCACAGATACGCAGTATTTT.

V is TRBV5-1 and J is TRBJ1-2; D gene unclear. V dropped 0 bases and J dropped 0 bases, with 9 bases sitting between them. Germline V lookup: CDR1 SGHRS, CDR2 YFSETQ. The CDR3 contains 15 residues. The chain's CDR3 is CASSLVGRTNYGYTF. The CDR3 DNA follows: TGCGCCAGCAGCTTGGTCGGGAGAACTAACTATGGCTACACCTTC.

The V call is TRBV4-2, the J call TRBJ2-3; D is uncertain. CDR3 length: 14 residues. The V and J ends lost 0 bases and 0 bases respectively, with 4 bases between them. Germline CDR1 is LGHNA and CDR2 is YNFKEQ. CDR3 region: CASSQDGSTDTQYF. In DNA form, the CDR3 reads TGTGCCAGCAGCCAAGACGGGAGCACAGATACGCAGTATTTT.

The chain joins TRBV20-1 to TRBJ2-5; TRBD1 is a possible D gene (5 bases). From germline, CDR1 is DFQATT and CDR2 SNEGSKA (reference sequence). V was trimmed by 8 bases and J by 4 bases, leaving 11 bases between them. The CDR3 runs 11 residues. CDR3 DNA sequence: TGCAGTTACCAGGGCGGAGAGACCCAGTACTTC. Its translation: CSYQGGETQYF.

V is TRBV7-9 and J is TRBJ2-7; TRBD1 agrees at 7 bases. Germline lookup yields CDR1 SEHNR and CDR2 FQNEAQ (reference sequence). Trimming took 7 bases from V and 3 from J; bases not matched to a gene: 9. This CDR3 region has 14 residues. The CDR3 loop reads CASIPLRDSYEQYF. As DNA, the CDR3 is TGTGCCAGCATCCCCCTCAGGGACAGCTACGAGCAGTACTTC. Based on the CDR3 plus reference TRBV7-9 and TRBJ2-7, the full variable domain is DTGVSQNPRHKITKRGQNVTFRCDPISEHNRLYWYRQTLGQGPEFLTYFQNEAQLEKSRLLSDRFSAERPKGSFSTLEIQRTEQGDSAMYLCASIPLRDSYEQYFGPGTRLTVT.

The gene calls are TRBV5-1 and TRBJ2-5; 7 bases line up with TRBD1. The V gene's germline CDR1 is SGHRS and CDR2 YFSETQ. This CDR3 has 15 residues. Unmatched junction bases numbered 12, after V lost 7 bases and J lost 3 bases. This CDR3 is CASVPQIGTEETQYF. The CDR3 DNA is TGCGCCAGCGTACCACAAATCGGGACAGAAGAGACCCAGTACTTC.

The chain recombines TRBV28 with TRBJ1-5, with 12 bases identical to TRBD1. V gave up 7 bases and J gave up 5 bases; unmatched junction bases: 6. The CDR3 is 15 residues long. CDR1 is MDHEN and CDR2 is SYDVKM in the germline V gene. CDR3 coding DNA: TGTGCCAGCATACCGGGACAGGGGGCTTATCAGCCCCAGCATTTT. Translation gives CASIPGQGAYQPQHF.

The CDR3, as DNA: TGTGCCAGCAGTTTAAGGGAGAGCTCCTACGAGCAGTACTTC. It encodes CASSLRESSYEQYF. This rearrangement joins TRBV27 to TRBJ2-7; tentative D call: TRBD2 (5 bases). The germline gives CDR1 MNHEY, CDR2 SMNVEV (reference sequence). The CDR3 sequence is 14 residues long. V was trimmed by 2 bases and J by 0 bases, leaving 8 bases between them.